This T cell receptor (beta chain) stems from a study of identical twins. TCRdb reanalysed the 5' RACE reads using MiXCR and keeps one entry per CDR3 protein. The data hold 470,000 or so distinct CDR3 sequences, with roughly 24% observed a single time. The germline gives CDR1 SEHNR, CDR2 FQNEAQ (reference sequence). The V end lost 5 bases, the J end lost 2 bases, and 10 bases lay between the germline ends. CDR3 length: 13 residues. These sequences were also reported in another study, on T cells expressing NK-cell markers. That publication notes: Beta-chain profiling covered CD3+CD56+NKG2C+, CD3+CD56+NKG2C- and CD3+CD56-NKG2C+ sorted subsets. In the group of eight sequenced donors, seven were HCMV-seropositive and one was seronegative.

This receptor was identified in a woman between 18 and 29 years old in good health. Sequenced sample: CD4+ T cells sorted from blood. The chain joins TRBV7-9 to TRBJ2-7; D not resolved. The CDR3: CASSTSRPYEQYF. The CDR3 DNA reads TGTGCCAGCAGCACCTCGAGGCCCTACGAGCAGTACTTC.